A single sample is the source of the 32 T cell receptor beta chains below, sequenced in a study of blood T cells in healthy people across ages. A second PCR of 7 to 11 cycles used a sample-barcoded 5' primer and a J-beta primer mix. TCRdb re-analysed the 5' RACE reads in MiXCR, keeping a single row per CDR3 protein. The sample contains 1 million to 1.2 million distinct CDR3 sequences, under 40% of which appear only once. Specimen: blood. The receptors were sampled from a young man in good health.

The chain links TRBV20-1 to TRBJ1-1; 7 bases align to TRBD1. Germline CDR1 is DFQATT and CDR2 is SNEGSKA (reference sequence). J lost 4 bases, V lost 0 bases, and 5 bases had no gene match. There are 14 residues in the CDR3. The CDR3 protein is CSARESRGFTEAFF. The DNA of the CDR3 is TGCAGTGCTAGAGAATCCAGGGGGTTCACTGAAGCTTTCTTT.

DNA of the CDR3: TGTGCCAGCAGCGCCGGGACTAGCGGTCCAGATACGCAGTATTTT. Protein product: CASSAGTSGPDTQYF. This chain links TRBV12-3 or TRBV12-4 with TRBJ2-3; 11 positions match TRBD2. This CDR3 comprises 15 residues. The V segment lost 6 bases and the J segment 4 bases; nucleotides outside the gene matches: 6.

The genes are TRBV4-2 and TRBJ2-1; D is tentatively TRBD1 or TRBD2 (6 bases each). Germline CDR1 LGHNA, CDR2 YNFKEQ. The V end lost 4 bases, the J end lost 5 bases, and 18 bases lay between the germline ends. The length of the CDR3 is 16 residues. The CDR3 spells CASSRTTGGQNNEQFF. CDR3 sequence (DNA): TGTGCCAGCAGCCGCACTACCGGGGGCCAAAACAATGAGCAGTTCTTC.

The table lists this clonotype with a few counts. V gene TRBV3-1 combines with J gene TRBJ1-2; D not certain. The CDR3 is 14 amino acids. Trimming left V 0 bases short and J 2 bases short, with 7 bases between. In germline, CDR1 is LGHDT, CDR2 YNNKEL (reference sequence). CDR3 nucleotide sequence: TGTGCCAGCAGCCAAGATACACCAAACTATGGCTACACCTTC. Amino acid sequence: CASSQDTPNYGYTF.

This rearrangement joins TRBV6-2 or TRBV6-3 to TRBJ2-7; a weak D match, TRBD2 (5 bases). The CDR3 has 12 amino acids. V lost 2 bases to trimming and J lost 6 bases, with 8 bases between them. Germline CDR1 and CDR2: MNHEY and SVGEGT. The DNA of the CDR3 is TGTGCCAGCAGTTACGGGAGCATCGAGCAGTACTTC. It is translated as CASSYGSIEQYF.

The chain has TRBV27 and TRBJ2-5; D call uncertain. Gene TRBJ2-1 matches the end of the DNA better, so the J call may be wrong. Germline V gene data show CDR1 as MNHEY and CDR2 as SMNVEV (reference sequence). CDR3 size: 14 residues. The CDR3 region is CASSPGRVQETQFF. In nucleotides, the CDR3 is TGTGCCAGCAGTCCCGGACGCGTTCAAGAGACCCAGTTCTTC.

J is TRBJ1-1 and V is TRBV12-3 or TRBV12-4, with D uncertain. The V end was cut by 7 bases, the J end by 1 base, with 7 bases between. The CDR3 sequence is 12 residues long. The CDR3 DNA reads TGTGCCAGCACCGCCCCGAACACTGAAGCTTTCTTT. It translates to CASTAPNTEAFF.

The chain couples TRBV9 to TRBJ2-3; D is unclear. The CDR3 runs 16 residues. Germline V gene sequence: CDR1 SGDLS, CDR2 YYNGEE. Trimming removed 0 bases at V and 3 bases at J, with 14 bases between. The CDR3 reads CASSVGPAPSTDTQYF. CDR3 in DNA: TGTGCCAGCAGCGTAGGTCCGGCCCCCTCAACAGATACGCAGTATTTT.

The sample holds a few counts of this clonotype. The chain's CDR3 is CSARVRGTNEKLFF. The CDR3 DNA follows: TGCAGTGCTAGAGTCCGTGGAACTAATGAAAAACTGTTTTTT. The V and J genes are TRBV20-1 and TRBJ1-4; no clear D. Germline CDR1 and CDR2: DFQATT and SNEGSKA (reference sequence). CDR3 length: 14 residues. Trimming stripped 1 base from V and 1 base from J, with 7 bases between.

The chain recombines TRBV9 with TRBJ2-7, with 8 positions matching TRBD2. CDR1 is SGDLS and CDR2 is YYNGEE in the germline V gene. This CDR3 is built from 14 residues. The trim removed 0 bases at V and 3 bases at J, leaving 2 bases unmatched. The CDR3 sequence is CASSVAGGRYEQYF. For the CDR3, the DNA is TGTGCCAGCAGCGTAGCGGGAGGGCGCTACGAGCAGTACTTC.

The chain is built from TRBV6-5 and TRBJ2-1, with TRBD2 matching over 10 bases. Germline loops: CDR1 MNHEY, CDR2 SVGAGI. CDR3 length equals 16 residues. V lost 4 bases, J lost 8 bases, and 11 bases stayed unmatched. CDR3 bases: TGTGCCAGCAGTTTTCGGACTAGCGGATCGGGCGATGAGCAGTTCTTC. It translates to CASSFRTSGSGDEQFF.

This chain joins TRBV7-2 and TRBJ1-5, with 10 nucleotides matching TRBD1. Germline V gene data show CDR1 as SGHTA and CDR2 as FQGNSA. V trimming: 5 bases; J trimming: 6 bases; junction bases outside the gene matches: 7. The CDR3 contains 15 residues. The chain's CDR3 is CASSRDRGWSQPQHF. CDR3 coding DNA: TGTGCCAGCAGCCGGGACAGGGGATGGAGTCAGCCCCAGCATTTT.

This clonotype has just a few counts. V gene TRBV4-3 combines with J gene TRBJ2-3; D is possibly TRBD1 (6 bases). The CDR3 runs 14 residues. V was pared by 2 bases and J by 1 base, with 7 bases between. Germline CDR1 and CDR2: LGHNA and YSLEER. The CDR3 DNA follows: TGCGCCAGCAGCCAAAACAGGGGCACAGATACGCAGTATTTT. Its protein is CASSQNRGTDTQYF.

The rearrangement links TRBV4-3 to TRBJ1-1, with 7 bases aligning to TRBD1. The CDR3 length is 16 residues. Germline CDR1 reads LGHNA; CDR2 reads YSLEER. V gave up 1 base and J gave up 3 bases; unmatched junction bases: 8. CDR3 in DNA: TGCGCCAGCAGCCAAGGGGGAGGGGGCTCGGACACTGAAGCTTTCTTT. It yields the protein CASSQGGGGSDTEAFF.

V and J are TRBV7-2 and TRBJ1-4; D gene ambiguous. In germline, CDR1 is SGHTA, CDR2 FQGNSA. The CDR3 totals 14 residues. Trimming shortened V by 6 bases and J by 0 bases, and 8 bases separated the two germline ends. CDR3: CASSPISTNEKLFF. In DNA, the CDR3 is TGTGCCAGCAGTCCGATATCAACTAATGAAAAACTGTTTTTT.

The rearrangement uses TRBV29-1 and TRBJ1-1; D is undetermined. Trimming took 2 bases from V and 1 from J, leaving 5 bases between them. The CDR3 totals 12 residues. Germline loops: CDR1 SQVTM, CDR2 ANQGSEA. The CDR3 sequence: CSVEKQNTEAFF. Here the CDR3 DNA reads TGCAGCGTTGAAAAACAGAACACTGAAGCTTTCTTT.

The J gene is TRBJ1-2, the V gene TRBV19; D gene uncertain. This CDR3 has 14 residues. Per germline, CDR1 LNHDA and CDR2 SQIVND (reference sequence). Trimming left V 3 bases short and J 2 bases short, with 10 bases between. The CDR3 nucleotides are TGTGCCAGTAGTATCCGGAACGAAAACTATGGCTACACCTTC. Amino acids: CASSIRNENYGYTF.

This clonotype was found a few times. The genes are TRBV10-3 and TRBJ1-2, with 7 nucleotides matching TRBD1. Looked up from germline, CDR1 is ENHRY and CDR2 is SYGVKD. With V trimmed by 6 bases and J by 7 bases, 8 bases remained unmatched. The CDR3 extends over 13 amino acids. CDR3 region: CAIRNTGEGGYTF. The CDR3 DNA sequence: TGTGCCATCAGGAATACAGGGGAGGGTGGCTACACCTTC.

The chain couples TRBV6-2 or TRBV6-3 to TRBJ2-3; TRBD1 matches at 8 bases. Germline CDR1 is MNHEY and CDR2 is SVGEGT. This CDR3 has 15 amino acids. Trimming cost V 6 bases and J 6 bases; bases outside gene matches: 11. Here the CDR3 DNA reads TGTGCCAGCAGGGCGGGACAGGACCCCAGGGATACGCAGTATTTT. Translation: CASRAGQDPRDTQYF.

This clonotype was seen only a few times. The V and J genes are TRBV4-1 and TRBJ2-3, with D perhaps assigned TRBD1 or TRBD2 (5 bases each). This CDR3 contains 15 residues. Germline values: CDR1 MGHRA, CDR2 YSYEKL. Trimming removed 2 bases from V and 6 bases from J, with 15 bases in between. DNA for the CDR3: TGCGCCAGCAGCCAACTTACCGGGACGGTGGATACGCAGTATTTT. It codes for CASSQLTGTVDTQYF.

The chain couples TRBV3-1 to TRBJ2-7, with no clear D. Germline assignment: CDR1 LGHDT and CDR2 YNNKEL (reference sequence). CDR3 length: 13 residues. V lost 3 bases, J lost 2 bases, and 8 bases lay in between. CDR3 protein: CASSHLGPYEQYF. The CDR3 DNA is TGTGCCAGCAGCCACCTAGGCCCCTACGAGCAGTACTTC.

This chain connects TRBV12-3 or TRBV12-4 to TRBJ2-1; possible D gene TRBD1, 6 bases. Trimming cost V 5 bases and J 6 bases, with 14 bases left between them. The CDR3 sequence is 14 residues long. DNA of the CDR3: TGTGCCAGCAGTCCCATACAGGGAGTCAATGAGCAGTTCTTC. It codes for CASSPIQGVNEQFF.

This clonotype showed up just a few times. The limits of the CDR3 on the DNA are not certain, so only TCRdb's listed CDR3 is given. The chain links TRBV6-2 or TRBV6-3 to TRBJ2-2. Germline V gives CDR1 MNHEY, CDR2 SVGEGT. The CDR3 spans 17 amino acids, including both terminal residues. CDR3 region: CASSSSSRGVLTGELFF.

This clonotype was picked up a small number of times. The rearrangement joins TRBV5-1 to TRBJ2-1, with 10 bases matching TRBD2. The V gene's germline CDR1 is SGHRS and CDR2 YFSETQ. V lost 4 bases and J lost 5; bases outside the gene matches: 6. The CDR3 is made up of 15 amino acids. CDR3 loop: CASSGETSGHNEQFF. As DNA, the CDR3 is TGCGCCAGCAGCGGTGAGACTAGCGGGCACAATGAGCAGTTCTTC.

The J gene is TRBJ2-1, the V gene TRBV29-1, with D unclear. The DNA end is more similar to TRBJ2-7, so the J call may be wrong. The germline gives CDR1 SQVTM, CDR2 ANQGSEA. This CDR3 spans 14 amino acids. The CDR3 loop is CSVFSLLSYNEQYF. In DNA, the CDR3 is TGCAGCGTTTTTAGCCTCCTTTCCTACAATGAGCAGTACTTC.

The genes are TRBV12-3 or TRBV12-4 and TRBJ1-2, with D perhaps matching TRBD1 (5 bases). The CDR3 is 13 residues long. The V end lost 3 bases, the J end lost 3 bases, and 8 bases lay between the germline ends. The CDR3 is CASSLLQDYGYTF. CDR3 DNA: TGTGCCAGCAGTTTGTTACAGGACTATGGCTACACCTTC.

This clonotype occurred a few times. J is TRBJ2-5 and V is TRBV21-1; no check of the table's D call, TRBD2, against the DNA was made. TRBV21-1 is labeled a pseudogene. The CDR3 is 15 amino acids. The CDR3 reads CASSKVGLARHEQYF. CDR3 DNA sequence: TGTGCCAGCAGCAAAGTAGGACTAGCGCGGCATGAGCAGTACTTC.

CDR3 sequence: CASSLDGDGTEAFF. The CDR3, as DNA: TGTGCCAGCAGCTTAGACGGCGACGGCACTGAAGCTTTCTTT. V gene TRBV7-2 combines with J gene TRBJ1-1, with D uncertain. Germline V gene lookup returns CDR1 SGHTA and CDR2 FQGNSA. Trimming removed 1 base from V and 4 bases from J, with 10 bases in between. The CDR3 runs 14 residues.

This clonotype was seen ten or more times. The rearrangement links TRBV20-1 to TRBJ2-1; TRBD2 matches 8 bases. Germline CDR1 reads DFQATT; CDR2 reads SNEGSKA (reference sequence). J gave up 4 bases and V 2 bases, and 13 bases lay outside the gene matches. The CDR3 loop spans 17 amino acids. This CDR3 reads CSARPTGGGSDYNEQFF. CDR3 in DNA: TGCAGTGCTAGACCGACTGGCGGGGGGTCTGATTACAATGAGCAGTTCTTC.

This chain joins TRBV18 and TRBJ1-5, with D unclear. Germline CDR1 reads KGHSH; CDR2 reads LQKENI. The CDR3 is 13 residues long. The V end was cut by 2 bases, the J end by 5 bases, with 7 bases between. In DNA, the CDR3 is TGTGCCAGCTCACCAAGCCGGGATCAGCCCCAGCATTTT. Protein product: CASSPSRDQPQHF.

This clonotype showed up just a few times. The chain joins TRBV12-3 or TRBV12-4 to TRBJ1-3; D is ambiguous. The V and J ends lost 4 bases and 0 bases respectively, with 4 bases between them. The CDR3 is 13 amino acids. The CDR3 loop is CASSSVSGNTIYF. For the CDR3, the DNA is TGTGCCAGCAGTTCCGTCTCTGGAAACACCATATATTTT.

This chain connects TRBV5-1 to TRBJ1-2, with TRBD1 as a possible D gene (5 bases). The germline V and J ends were trimmed by 1 base and 7 bases, with 14 bases remaining between them. The CDR3 runs to 14 residues. Germline CDR1 is SGHRS and CDR2 is YFSETQ. The CDR3 reads CASSLPRALSGYTF. The DNA of the CDR3 is TGCGCCAGCAGCTTGCCCAGGGCCCTGAGTGGCTACACCTTC.